The entry that follows covers one T cell receptor beta chain sequence. The sample is drawn from a study of shared clonotypes between healthy human individuals. In the study overall: Donor ages ranged 18 to 49 years: a couple of women, a few men. Every donor yielded three CD4 naive, three CD4 memory, two CD8 naive and one CD8 memory plate.

Division of CD4+ cells produced a CD45RA+ naive subset and a CD45RA-negative memory subset. It was across several immunoSEQ plates that each subset's genomic DNA was evenly split. Repertoires were generated with immunoSEQ multiplex PCR, while TCRdb's copy carries only in-frame clones and drops some. The table includes some 1.1 million clones, around 77% detected once. Germline lookup yields CDR1 MDHEN and CDR2 SYDVKM. The CDR3 is made up of 12 amino acids. Between the trimmed V and J ends, which lost 5 bases and 6 bases, there was a span of 10 bases. Specimen: memory CD4+ T cells from PBMCs. Subset here: CD45RA-negative fraction. V usage is TRBV28 and J usage is TRBJ2-5; D ambiguous. The receptor's source is a man between 18 and 35 years old in good health. Some clones in this sample may be carry-over from other donors' samples. Here the CDR3 reads CASSPPGKTQYF. The CDR3 DNA reads as TGTGCCAGCAGTCCCCCTGGGAAGACCCAGTACTTC.